The rows below give T cell receptor beta chains drawn from one sample of a study of blood T cell repertoires in COVID-19. The data were produced by immunoSEQ multiplex PCR, yet TCRdb's version contains in-frame clones alone and is incomplete. This sample yields some 9,000 clones, of which around 92% are seen a single time; roughly 4.2% belongs to the top ten. Sequencing was performed on peripheral blood. Every receptor here comes from a woman in her fifties or sixties with active COVID-19. Both conserved end residues are part of each CDR3. D genes are given only for firm matches. Clone size is given for some rows only: seen once, a few or many times, or a class if the clone is expanded.

TRBV9	TRBJ2-2	TRBD2	NA	TGTGCCAGCAGCGTCACTAGCGGGTCACTCACCGGGGAGCTGTTTTTT	CASSVTSGSLTGELFF
TRBV6-5	TRBJ1-4	TRBD1	NA	TGTGCCAGCAGTACGACAGGGGGTCCTGAAAAACTGTTTTTT	CASSTTGGPEKLFF
TRBV12-3/TRBV12-4	TRBJ2-1	NA	NA	TGTGCCAGCAGTCCCTATAGCGGCAATGAGCAGTTCTTC	CASSPYSGNEQFF
TRBV2	TRBJ2-3	TRBD2	NA	TGTGCCAGCAGAAGACTAGCGGGAGGGGCTGATACGCAGTATTTT	CASRRLAGGADTQYF
TRBV5-1	TRBJ2-1	NA	NA	TGCGCCAGCAGCCAAACCATTATTACTAGTCACAATGAGCAGTTCTTC	CASSQTIITSHNEQFF
TRBV7-9	TRBJ2-7	TRBD2	NA	TGTGCCAGCAGCTCCCCCCCGGGCAGGACTAGCGGGAGTCGCAACGAGCAGTACTTC	CASSSPPGRTSGSRNEQYF
TRBV24-1	TRBJ2-7	NA	NA	TGTGCCACCAGTGATTTGGAGGCCTACGAGCAGTACTTC	CATSDLEAYEQYF
TRBV19	TRBJ2-7	NA	once	TGTGCCAGTAGTATAGGCCTAGGACAGAGCTACGAGCAGTACTTC	CASSIGLGQSYEQYF
TRBV10-3	TRBJ2-6	TRBD2	once	TGTGCCATCAGTGATCTCCGGCTAGCGGGAGTAGCTGGGGCCAACGTCCTGACTTTC	CAISDLRLAGVAGANVLTF
TRBV10-3	TRBJ2-6	NA	NA	TGTGCCATCAGTGACCTCCCCCCGGGGGGCGGGCTCTCTGGGGCCAACGTCCTGACTTTC	CAISDLPPGGGLSGANVLTF
TRBV27	TRBJ2-1	NA	NA	TGTGCCAGCAGTTTATCCCCCCTATACAATGAGCAGTTCTTC	CASSLSPLYNEQFF
TRBV24-1	TRBJ2-2	NA	NA	TGTGCCACCAGTGAAAGCGGGACCGGGGAGCTGTTTTTT	CATSESGTGELFF
TRBV28	TRBJ2-1	NA	NA	TGTGCCAGCAGTTTCCCAGACAGGAACAATGAGCAGTTCTTC	CASSFPDRNNEQFF
TRBV9	TRBJ2-7	TRBD2	NA	TGTGCCAGCAGCGTAGGGCTAGCGGGAGAAGACGAGCAGTACTTC	CASSVGLAGEDEQYF
TRBV5-1	TRBJ2-1	NA	NA	TGCGCCAGCAGCGAAAAGCAGGGTCCCTACAATGAGCAGTTCTTC	CASSEKQGPYNEQFF
TRBV7-9	TRBJ2-6	NA	NA	TGTGCCAGCAGCTTATATTCTGGGGCCAACGTCCTGACTTTC	CASSLYSGANVLTF
TRBV24-1	TRBJ2-3	NA	NA	TGTGCCACCGGGACTTTGGTGGCAGATACGCAGTATTTT	CATGTLVADTQYF
TRBV27	TRBJ2-7	TRBD2	once	TGTGCCAGCAGTTTGCGGGGGTACGAGCAGTACTTC	CASSLRGYEQYF
TRBV27	TRBJ2-1	TRBD2	large	TGTGCCAGCAGCCTCCAGCGGGAAGGGAATGAGCAGTTCTTC	CASSLQREGNEQFF
TRBV10-3	TRBJ1-2	TRBD1	NA	TGTGCCACCCAGACAGGGGGCTTCTATGGCTACACCTTC	CATQTGGFYGYTF
TRBV5-6	TRBJ2-7	NA	NA	TGTGCCAGCAGCTTGCAGGACGAGCAGTACTTC	CASSLQDEQYF
TRBV7-9	TRBJ2-5	TRBD2	NA	TGTGCCAGCAGCTTAAGTACTAGCGCCCAAGAGACCCAGTACTTC	CASSLSTSAQETQYF
TRBV2	TRBJ2-5	TRBD2	NA	TGTGCCAGCATGGCTAGCGGTCGCACCCAGTACTTC	CASMASGRTQYF
TRBV10-3	TRBJ1-3	NA	NA	TGTGCCATCAGTGACTCAGACACCCCTGGAAACACCATATATTTT	CAISDSDTPGNTIYF
TRBV4-2	TRBJ2-5	NA	NA	TGTGCCAGCAGACAAACTAGTGCGGAGACCCAGTACTTC	CASRQTSAETQYF
TRBV7-3	TRBJ2-1	TRBD2	NA	TGTGCCAGCAGCTTAGGGACTAACAATGAGCAGTTCTTC	CASSLGTNNEQFF
TRBV15	TRBJ1-2	NA	NA	TGTGCCACCAGCAGAGATTCCAGGGAGGGCTATGGCTACACCTTC	CATSRDSREGYGYTF
TRBV28	TRBJ2-7	NA	NA	TGTGCCAGCAGTCGCGGGGGCAGGGGCGAATACGAGCAGTACTTC	CASSRGGRGEYEQYF
TRBV7-9	TRBJ2-7	NA	NA	TGTGCCAGCAGCTTAGACATTTCCGGGGACGAGCAGTACTTC	CASSLDISGDEQYF
TRBV7-2	TRBJ2-1	TRBD1	NA	TGTGCCAGCAGCTTAGCGCGACAGGGAGTGGCCTACAATGAGCAGTTCTTC	CASSLARQGVAYNEQFF
TRBV30	TRBJ1-2	TRBD1	NA	TGTGCCTGGAAAATGACACAGGGGGCGCAGGGCTACACCTTC	CAWKMTQGAQGYTF
TRBV5-1	TRBJ2-1	NA	NA	TGCGCCAGCAGCTTCTACGGGAGCGGAGGCTACAATGAGCAGTTCTTC	CASSFYGSGGYNEQFF
TRBV2	TRBJ1-2	NA	NA	TGTGCCATAAGCTGGGGCGCTAACTATGGCTACACCTTC	CAISWGANYGYTF
TRBV6-5	TRBJ1-1	NA	NA	TGTGCCAGCAGTAACCTGGGAGGAGGCACTGAAGCTTTCTTT	CASSNLGGGTEAFF
TRBV21-1	TRBJ2-3	NA	NA	TGTGCCAGCAGCAAGGCCCAGGGTGCTAGCACAGATACGCAGTATTTT	CASSKAQGASTDTQYF
TRBV5-1	TRBJ1-2	NA	NA	TGCGCCAGCAGCTTGGGACAGGAAGGGGGCTACACCTTC	CASSLGQEGGYTF
TRBV4-1	TRBJ1-1	TRBD1	NA	TGCGCCAGCAGCCAATCACGGACAGGGGGGGAAGCTTTCTTT	CASSQSRTGGEAFF
TRBV19	TRBJ2-7	TRBD1	NA	TGTGCCAGTAGTAGCGCAGGACAGGGGTTCTACGAGCAGTACTTC	CASSSAGQGFYEQYF
TRBV6-5	TRBJ1-2	TRBD1	NA	TGTGCCAGCAGTTACCTCCGTACAGGGGGCAGCTATGGCTACACCTTC	CASSYLRTGGSYGYTF
TRBV10-2	TRBJ2-7	TRBD2	NA	TGCGCCAGCAGTGGCCCGACTAGCGGGAGCTCCTACGAGCAGTACTTC	CASSGPTSGSSYEQYF